This passage covers 14 T cell receptor beta chains from one sample sequenced in a study of cytomegalovirus exposure and HLA in healthy donors. The data were produced by immunoSEQ multiplex PCR, yet TCRdb's version contains in-frame clones alone and is incomplete. The data contain about 170,000 clones, around nine tenths of them singletons. The sample taken for sequencing was PBMCs. The receptor source for this set is a woman aged 18-35 years in good health and CMV-seropositive.

The chain employs TRBV6-5 and TRBJ1-4; 7 positions agree with TRBD1. The germline gives CDR1 MNHEY, CDR2 SVGAGI. J lost 8 bases, V lost 2 bases, and 8 bases had no gene match. The CDR3 runs 15 residues. CDR3 sequence: CASSYRDRIGEKLFF. The DNA for the CDR3 is TGTGCCAGCAGTTACCGGGACAGAATAGGGGAAAAACTGTTTTTT.

This clone has just a few counts. This chain uses TRBV13 with TRBJ2-7; TRBD2 matches at 9 bases. The ends lost 1 base at V and 4 bases at J; junction bases unmatched: 5. This CDR3 has 15 residues. The germline V gene encodes CDR1 PRHDT and CDR2 FYEKMQ (reference sequence). The CDR3 DNA is TGTGCCAGCAGCTTAGCTCTAGCGGGATCATACGAGCAGTACTTC. It is translated as CASSLALAGSYEQYF.

The rearrangement uses TRBV2 and TRBJ1-1; D is ambiguous. Trimming stripped 3 bases from V and 5 bases from J, with 10 bases between. This CDR3 has 13 amino acids. The germline CDR1 and CDR2 sequences are SNHLY and FYNNEI. This CDR3 is CASSDGRDTEAFF. The CDR3, as DNA: TGTGCCAGCAGTGACGGGCGGGATACTGAAGCTTTCTTT.

The chain has TRBV7-9 and TRBJ1-5; the D gene is possibly TRBD1 (5 bases). V was pared by 5 bases and J by 7 bases, with 9 bases between. Germline V gene lookup returns CDR1 SEHNR and CDR2 FQNEAQ (reference sequence). The length of the CDR3 is 12 residues. The chain's CDR3 is CASSVDSQPQHF. The CDR3 coding sequence is TGTGCCAGCAGCGTCGACAGCCAGCCCCAGCATTTT.

The rearrangement joins TRBV6-1 to TRBJ1-2; D might be TRBD1 (5 bases). CDR3 length: 15 residues. Germline assignment: CDR1 MNHNS and CDR2 SASEGT. V dropped 2 bases and J dropped 2 bases, with 12 bases sitting between them. DNA for the CDR3: TGTGCCAGCAGTGAATCCAAGACAGCAAACTATGGCTACACCTTC. It encodes CASSESKTANYGYTF.

The chain has TRBV7-2 and TRBJ2-7; tentative D call: TRBD2 (7 bases). Trimming removed 4 bases from V and 4 bases from J, with 17 bases in between. The germline V gene has CDR1 SGHTA and CDR2 FQGNSA. This CDR3 region has 15 residues. The CDR3 region has the DNA TGTGCCAGCAGCTCTACCGGGGGGCTTCAGTACGAGCAGTACTTC. Amino acid sequence: CASSSTGGLQYEQYF.

The count of this clone is one. This chain uses TRBV5-1 with TRBJ1-1; 8 nucleotides match TRBD1. V shed 4 bases, J shed 1 base, and the junction held 6 bases outside the gene matches. Per germline, CDR1 SGHRS and CDR2 YFSETQ. This CDR3 is 15 amino acids long. The CDR3 spells CASSLGQGGNTEAFF. The DNA for the CDR3 is TGCGCCAGCAGCCTTGGACAGGGCGGGAACACTGAAGCTTTCTTT.

J is TRBJ2-7 and V is TRBV9, with 8 nucleotides matching TRBD1. J was trimmed by 2 bases and V by 1 base; bases with no gene match: 8. This CDR3 has 16 amino acids. Germline assignment: CDR1 SGDLS and CDR2 YYNGEE. The CDR3 region is CASSVSPGQVPYEQYF. DNA for the CDR3: TGTGCCAGCAGCGTATCCCCGGGACAGGTCCCCTACGAGCAGTACTTC.

The chain uses TRBV19 and TRBJ1-1, with D uncertain. This CDR3 contains 14 residues. CDR1 LNHDA and CDR2 SQIVND come from the germline V gene (reference sequence). The V end was cut by 9 bases, the J end by 0 bases, with 14 bases between. CDR3 in DNA: TGTGCCAGCTCCCCGTTGGGAGTGAACACTGAAGCTTTCTTT. Its translation is CASSPLGVNTEAFF.

This sequence joins TRBV19 and TRBJ2-7; a possible D gene is TRBD2 (6 bases). Trimming took off 5 bases at V and 1 base at J, with 15 bases between the two ends. Per germline, CDR1 LNHDA and CDR2 SQIVND (reference sequence). The CDR3 is 15 amino acids. CDR3 amino acids: CASSRGGEGSYEQYF. Here the CDR3 DNA reads TGTGCCAGTAGTCGGGGCGGGGAAGGGTCCTACGAGCAGTACTTC.

This rearrangement joins TRBV6-1 to TRBJ1-5; no reliable D call. The CDR3 contains 13 residues. The germline V and J ends were trimmed by 7 bases and 4 bases, with 11 bases remaining between them. Germline-derived CDR1 and CDR2 are MNHNS and SASEGT. In DNA, the CDR3 is TGTGCCAGCATTCAACAGCCAAATCAGCCCCAGCATTTT. It specifies CASIQQPNQPQHF.

The V call is TRBV15, the J call TRBJ2-3; D may be TRBD1 (5 bases). V was pared by 0 bases and J by 4 bases, with 11 bases between. The germline V gene encodes CDR1 LNHNV and CDR2 YYDKDF (reference sequence). There are 15 residues in the CDR3. CDR3 coding DNA: TGTGCCACCAGCAGAGAACCAGGGATAGCAGATACGCAGTATTTT. As protein: CATSREPGIADTQYF.

On this clone: The same CDR3 also results from other DNA sequences found in this sample. V and J are TRBV5-1 and TRBJ1-1; D unclear. V was clipped by 0 bases and J by 0 bases, with 3 bases between them. The CDR3 spans 13 residues. Germline V gene sequence: CDR1 SGHRS, CDR2 YFSETQ. CDR3 bases: TGCGCCAGCAGCTTGGTCGTGAACACTGAAGCTTTCTTT. Translated, it gives CASSLVVNTEAFF.

V usage is TRBV6-6 and J usage is TRBJ2-1; unclear D gene. Trimming cost V 7 bases and J 9 bases, with 13 bases left between them. This CDR3 has 12 amino acids. Germline V CDR1 and CDR2: MNHNY, SVGAGI (reference sequence). CDR3 loop: CASIATRGEQFF. DNA for the CDR3: TGTGCCAGCATCGCCACCCGAGGTGAGCAGTTCTTC.